This TCR beta chain emerged from a study of T cell responses to AZD1222 COVID-19 vaccine. In the study overall: Second-dose groups at about 4 or about 12 weeks were pooled. Notes on the study in general: Within unmutated variant regions lay the reported targets of nearly half of spike-specific TCRs. Breadth and depth of Spike-specific TCRs rose after two AZD1222 doses.

Points on this clone: No antigen is known for it.

The V gene's germline CDR1 is MGHDK and CDR2 SYGVNS. V was shortened by 7 bases and J by 4 bases, with 13 bases between the two germline ends. The CDR3 runs to 13 residues. Clones were sequenced by immunoSEQ multiplex PCR, and TCRdb holds only the in-frame ones, with some missing. Here the sample spans around 90,000 clones, around nine tenths being singletons. Sequencing used peripheral blood, obtained on day 0 of AZD1222 vaccination. V gene TRBV25-1 combines with J gene TRBJ1-1; no reliable D call. The receptor was derived from an adult in good health. The chain's CDR3 is CASTSGVGTEAFF. CDR3 coding DNA: TGTGCCAGCACTAGTGGGGTCGGCACTGAAGCTTTCTTT.